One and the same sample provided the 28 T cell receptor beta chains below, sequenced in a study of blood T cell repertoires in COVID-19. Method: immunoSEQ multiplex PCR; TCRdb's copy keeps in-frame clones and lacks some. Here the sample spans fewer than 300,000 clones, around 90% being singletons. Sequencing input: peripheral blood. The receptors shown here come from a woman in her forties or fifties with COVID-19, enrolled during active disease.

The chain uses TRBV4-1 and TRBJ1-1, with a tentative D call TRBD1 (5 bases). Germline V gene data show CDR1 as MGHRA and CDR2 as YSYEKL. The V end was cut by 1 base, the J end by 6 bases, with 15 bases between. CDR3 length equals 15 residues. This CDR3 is CASSQGETENAEAFF. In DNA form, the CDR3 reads TGCGCCAGCAGCCAAGGCGAGACAGAGAATGCTGAAGCTTTCTTT.

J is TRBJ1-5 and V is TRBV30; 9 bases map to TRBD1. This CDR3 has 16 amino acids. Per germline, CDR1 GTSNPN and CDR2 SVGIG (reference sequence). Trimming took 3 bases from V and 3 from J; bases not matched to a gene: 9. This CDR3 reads CAWRMPGQGNNQPQHF. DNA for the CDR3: TGTGCCTGGAGAATGCCCGGACAGGGGAACAATCAGCCCCAGCATTTT.

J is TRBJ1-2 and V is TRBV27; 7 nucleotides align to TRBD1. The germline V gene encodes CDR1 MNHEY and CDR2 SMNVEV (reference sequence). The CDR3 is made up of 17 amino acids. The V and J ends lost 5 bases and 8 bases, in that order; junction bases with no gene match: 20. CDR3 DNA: TGTGCCAGCAGTACGAAACCTCGGACAGGCGGGCACGGAGGCTACACCTTC. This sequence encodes CASSTKPRTGGHGGYTF.

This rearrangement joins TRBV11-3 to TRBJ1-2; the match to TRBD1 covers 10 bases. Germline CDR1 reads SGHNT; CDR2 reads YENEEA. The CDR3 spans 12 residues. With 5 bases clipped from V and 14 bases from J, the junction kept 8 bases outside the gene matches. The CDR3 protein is CASSLRDRGLTF. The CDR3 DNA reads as TGTGCCAGCAGCCTACGAGACAGGGGGCTAACCTTC.

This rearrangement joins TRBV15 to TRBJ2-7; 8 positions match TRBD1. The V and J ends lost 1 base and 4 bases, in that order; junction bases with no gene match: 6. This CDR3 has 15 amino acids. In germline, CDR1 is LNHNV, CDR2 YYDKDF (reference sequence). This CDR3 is CATSRVAGGIYEQYF. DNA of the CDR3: TGTGCCACCAGCAGAGTGGCAGGGGGCATATACGAGCAGTACTTC.

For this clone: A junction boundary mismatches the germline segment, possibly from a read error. The CDR3 region is CSVEEGAGQPQHF. The CDR3 coding sequence is TGCAGCGTCGAAGAGGGGGCAGGGCAGCCCCAGCATTTT. V is TRBV29-1 and J is TRBJ1-5, with 7 bases matching TRBD1. Germline V gives CDR1 SQVTM, CDR2 ANQGSEA. This CDR3 has 13 amino acids.

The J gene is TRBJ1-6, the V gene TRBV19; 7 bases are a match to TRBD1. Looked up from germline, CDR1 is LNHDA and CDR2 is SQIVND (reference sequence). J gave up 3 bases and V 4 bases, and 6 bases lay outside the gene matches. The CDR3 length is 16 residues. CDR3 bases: TGTGCCAGTAGTAGGGGCCGGGACAGCTATAATTCACCCCTCCACTTT. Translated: CASSRGRDSYNSPLHF.

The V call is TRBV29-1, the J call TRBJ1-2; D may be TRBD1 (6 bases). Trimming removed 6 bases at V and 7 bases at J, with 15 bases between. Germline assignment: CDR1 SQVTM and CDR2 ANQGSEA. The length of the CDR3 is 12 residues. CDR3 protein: CSVGGGTSGYTF. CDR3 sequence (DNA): TGCAGCGTAGGGGGTGGAACGAGTGGCTACACCTTC.

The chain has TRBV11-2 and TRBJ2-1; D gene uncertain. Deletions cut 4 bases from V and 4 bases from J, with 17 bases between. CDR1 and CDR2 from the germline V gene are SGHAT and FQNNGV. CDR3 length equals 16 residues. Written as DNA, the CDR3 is TGTGCCAGCAGCTCGATTGGAGCTGGCAAATACAATGAGCAGTTCTTC. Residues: CASSSIGAGKYNEQFF.

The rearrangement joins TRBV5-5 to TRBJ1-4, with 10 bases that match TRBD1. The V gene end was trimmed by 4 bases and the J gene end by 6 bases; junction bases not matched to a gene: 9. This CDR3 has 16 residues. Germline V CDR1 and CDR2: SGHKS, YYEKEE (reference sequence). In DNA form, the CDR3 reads TGTGCCAGCAGCCCGGGACAGGGGTTTCTGTATGAAAAACTGTTTTTT. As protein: CASSPGQGFLYEKLFF.

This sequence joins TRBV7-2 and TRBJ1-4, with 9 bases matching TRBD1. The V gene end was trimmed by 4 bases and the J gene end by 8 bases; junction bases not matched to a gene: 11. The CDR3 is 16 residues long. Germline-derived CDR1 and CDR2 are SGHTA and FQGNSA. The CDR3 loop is CASSYSGTGLAEKLFF. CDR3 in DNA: TGTGCCAGCAGCTACTCCGGGACAGGGCTCGCGGAAAAACTGTTTTTT.

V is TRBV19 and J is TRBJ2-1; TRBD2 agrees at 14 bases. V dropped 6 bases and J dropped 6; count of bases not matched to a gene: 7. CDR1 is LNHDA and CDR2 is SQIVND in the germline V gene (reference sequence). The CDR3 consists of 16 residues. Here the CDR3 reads CASSGRLAGGINEQFF. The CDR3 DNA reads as TGTGCCAGTAGCGGAAGACTAGCGGGAGGGATCAATGAGCAGTTCTTC. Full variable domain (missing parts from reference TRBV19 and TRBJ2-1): DGGITQSPKYLFRKEGQNVTLSCEQNLNHDAMYWYRQDPGQGLRLIYYSQIVNDFQKGDIAEGYSVSREKKESFPLTVTSAQKNPTAFYLCASSGRLAGGINEQFFGPGTRLTVL.

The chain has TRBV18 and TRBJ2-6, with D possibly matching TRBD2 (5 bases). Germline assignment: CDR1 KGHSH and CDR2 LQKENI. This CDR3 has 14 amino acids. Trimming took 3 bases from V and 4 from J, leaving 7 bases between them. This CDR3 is CASSPSGGANVLTF. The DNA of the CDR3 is TGTGCCAGCTCACCCTCGGGAGGGGCCAACGTCCTGACTTTC.

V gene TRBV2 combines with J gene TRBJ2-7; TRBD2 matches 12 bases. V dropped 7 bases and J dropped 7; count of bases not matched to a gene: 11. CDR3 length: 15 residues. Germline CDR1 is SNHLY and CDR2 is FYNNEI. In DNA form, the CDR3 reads TGTGCCAGCAAGAGGACTAGCGGGAACCCCGGGGAGCAGTACTTC. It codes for CASKRTSGNPGEQYF.

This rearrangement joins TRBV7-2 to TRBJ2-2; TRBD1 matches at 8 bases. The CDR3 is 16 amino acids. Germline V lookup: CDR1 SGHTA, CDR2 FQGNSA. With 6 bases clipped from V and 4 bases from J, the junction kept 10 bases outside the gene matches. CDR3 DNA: TGTGCCAGCAGTCCACAGGGGGAAGTACGCACCGGGGAGCTGTTTTTT. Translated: CASSPQGEVRTGELFF.

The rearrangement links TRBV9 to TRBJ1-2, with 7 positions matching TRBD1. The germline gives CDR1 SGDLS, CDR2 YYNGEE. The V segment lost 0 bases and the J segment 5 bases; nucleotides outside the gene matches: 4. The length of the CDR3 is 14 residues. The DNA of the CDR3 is TGTGCCAGCAGCGTAGCGGACAGGCAGTATGGCTACACCTTC. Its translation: CASSVADRQYGYTF.

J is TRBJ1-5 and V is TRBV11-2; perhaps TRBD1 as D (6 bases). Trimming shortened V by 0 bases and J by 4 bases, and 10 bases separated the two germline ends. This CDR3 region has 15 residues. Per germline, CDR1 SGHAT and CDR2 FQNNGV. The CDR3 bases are TGTGCCAGCAGCTTAGATCAACAGGGAAATCAGCCCCAGCATTTT. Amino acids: CASSLDQQGNQPQHF.

In DNA, the CDR3 is TGTGCCAGTGCCCCCGGGACAGGGGGCGCGAGAGGCTACACCTTC. It specifies CASAPGTGGARGYTF. The rearrangement uses TRBV19 and TRBJ1-2, with 12 bases fitting TRBD1. Germline CDR1 LNHDA, CDR2 SQIVND (reference sequence). This CDR3 is 15 amino acids long. The junction had 12 bases not matched to a gene; V was cut back by 8 bases and J by 8 bases.

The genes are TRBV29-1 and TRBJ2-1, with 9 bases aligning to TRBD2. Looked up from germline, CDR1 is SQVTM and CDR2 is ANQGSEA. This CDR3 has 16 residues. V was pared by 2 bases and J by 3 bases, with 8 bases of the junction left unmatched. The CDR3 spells CSVETPGTSHYNEQFF. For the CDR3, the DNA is TGCAGCGTTGAAACCCCCGGGACTAGCCACTACAATGAGCAGTTCTTC.

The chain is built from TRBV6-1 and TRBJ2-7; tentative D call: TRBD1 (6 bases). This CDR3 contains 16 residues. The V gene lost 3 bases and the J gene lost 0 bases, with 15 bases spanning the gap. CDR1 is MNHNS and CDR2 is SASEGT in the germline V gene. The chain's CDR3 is CASSDVRQESSYEQYF. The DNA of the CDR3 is TGTGCCAGCAGTGATGTACGACAGGAGAGCTCCTACGAGCAGTACTTC.

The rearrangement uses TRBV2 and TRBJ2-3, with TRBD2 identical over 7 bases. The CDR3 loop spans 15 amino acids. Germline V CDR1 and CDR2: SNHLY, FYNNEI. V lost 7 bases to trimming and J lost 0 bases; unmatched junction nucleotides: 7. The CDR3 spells CASTRDYQSTDTQYF. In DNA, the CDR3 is TGTGCCAGCACCCGGGACTACCAGAGCACAGATACGCAGTATTTT.

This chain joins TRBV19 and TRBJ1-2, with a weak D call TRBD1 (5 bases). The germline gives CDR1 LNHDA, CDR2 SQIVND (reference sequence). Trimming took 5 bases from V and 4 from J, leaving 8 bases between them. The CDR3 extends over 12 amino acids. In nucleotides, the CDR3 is TGTGCCAGTAGTCAGGGAACCTATGGCTACACCTTC. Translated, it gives CASSQGTYGYTF.

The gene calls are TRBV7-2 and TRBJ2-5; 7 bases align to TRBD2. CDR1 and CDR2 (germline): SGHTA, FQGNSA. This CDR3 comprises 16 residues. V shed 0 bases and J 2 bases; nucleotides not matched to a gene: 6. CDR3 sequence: CASSLALAETQETQYF. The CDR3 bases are TGTGCCAGCAGCTTAGCTCTAGCGGAGACACAAGAGACCCAGTACTTC.

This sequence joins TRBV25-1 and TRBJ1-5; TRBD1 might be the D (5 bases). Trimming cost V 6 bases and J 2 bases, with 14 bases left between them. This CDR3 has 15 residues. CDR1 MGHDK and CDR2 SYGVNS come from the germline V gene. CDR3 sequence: CASRPSGRGNQPQHF. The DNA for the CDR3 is TGTGCCAGCAGACCCTCAGGGCGCGGCAATCAGCCCCAGCATTTT.

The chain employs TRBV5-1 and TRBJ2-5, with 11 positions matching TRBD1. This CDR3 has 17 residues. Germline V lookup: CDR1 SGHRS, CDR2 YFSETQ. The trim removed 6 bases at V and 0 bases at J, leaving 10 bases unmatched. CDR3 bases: TGCGCCAGCAACCCATGGGGGACAGGGGGAAACCAAGAGACCCAGTACTTC. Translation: CASNPWGTGGNQETQYF.

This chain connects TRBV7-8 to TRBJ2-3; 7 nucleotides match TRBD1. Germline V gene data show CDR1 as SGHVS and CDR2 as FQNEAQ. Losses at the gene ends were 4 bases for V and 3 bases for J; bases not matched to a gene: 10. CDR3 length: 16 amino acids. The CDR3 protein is CASSSGRRGRTDTQYF. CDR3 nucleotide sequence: TGTGCCAGCAGCTCGGGGCGCAGGGGGAGAACAGATACGCAGTATTTT.

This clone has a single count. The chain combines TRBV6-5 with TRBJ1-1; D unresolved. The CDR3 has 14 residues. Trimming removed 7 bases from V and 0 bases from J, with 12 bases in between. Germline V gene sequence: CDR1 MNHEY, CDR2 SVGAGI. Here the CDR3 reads CASTNGNLNTEAFF. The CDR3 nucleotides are TGTGCCAGCACAAACGGGAATTTGAACACTGAAGCTTTCTTT.

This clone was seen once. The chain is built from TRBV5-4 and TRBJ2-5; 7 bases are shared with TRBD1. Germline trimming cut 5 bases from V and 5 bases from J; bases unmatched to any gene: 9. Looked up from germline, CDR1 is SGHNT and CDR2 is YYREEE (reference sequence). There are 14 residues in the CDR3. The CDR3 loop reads CASRADTGAETQYF. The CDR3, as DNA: TGTGCCAGCAGGGCTGATACAGGGGCGGAGACCCAGTACTTC.